This entry concerns a single TCR beta chain. Its antigen is not identified. Germline is not matched at one junction end, which may reflect a read error. TCR beta cDNA was prepared out of around 460 ng total RNA by means of a constant-region primer. Library construction for TCR beta comprised three nested multiplex PCR rounds performed with slightly modified ARM-PCR. A C-beta reverse primer and TRBV1-TRBV30 forward primers served in each of the first two PCR rounds, at roughly 10 cycles apiece. TCRdb itself ran the multiplex PCR reads through MiXCR, one entry per CDR3 protein. The table includes about 200,000 distinct CDR3 sequences, approximately 65% detected once. Germline CDR1 SGHAT, CDR2 FQNNGV. The CDR3 has 14 amino acids. This entry belongs to a study of tumor-infiltrating lymphocytes in primary liver carcinoma. Study as a whole: Samples yielded about 3.5 to 8 million productive TCRbeta reads, similar across tissue types.

Notes on the study in general: There was no comparison of CD4+ and CD8+ repertoires, as samples were bulk unsorted. Significantly larger top-250-clone fractions were found in tumors than in blood (p = 0.039). Reduced overlap was seen in tumor-adjacent and tumor-blood pairs versus tumor region pairs.

Unsorted whole blood supplied the RNA, and germline DNA was extracted too. The chain employs TRBV11-2 and TRBJ2-5, with 7 bases matching TRBD2. Sequenced input: peripheral blood. This clonotype was sampled from a woman between 55 and 75 years old with primary liver carcinoma and hepatitis B virus infection. CDR3 amino acids: CASSFNGRKVTQYF. CDR3 sequence (DNA): TGTGCCAGTAGCTTCAACGGGAGGAAAGTGACCCAGTACTTC.